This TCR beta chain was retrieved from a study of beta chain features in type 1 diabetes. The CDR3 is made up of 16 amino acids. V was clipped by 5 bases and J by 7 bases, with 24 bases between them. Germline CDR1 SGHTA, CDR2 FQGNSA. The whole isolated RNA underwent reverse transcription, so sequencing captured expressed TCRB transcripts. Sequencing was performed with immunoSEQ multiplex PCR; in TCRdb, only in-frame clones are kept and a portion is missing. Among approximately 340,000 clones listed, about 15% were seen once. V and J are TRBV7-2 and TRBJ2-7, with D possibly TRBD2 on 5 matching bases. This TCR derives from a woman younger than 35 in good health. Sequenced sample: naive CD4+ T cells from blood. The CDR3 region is CASSPRERMRMGEQYF. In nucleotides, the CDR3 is TGTGCCAGCAGCCCCCGGGAACGAATGAGGATGGGGGAGCAGTACTTC.